This T cell receptor (beta chain) stems from a study of blood T cell repertoires in COVID-19. Study context: Samples of COVID-19 (acute and convalescent) were obtained from the United States, Italy and Spain.

Methods used by the authors: Reference gene primer amplification yielded estimated nucleated cell counts. The data were produced by immunoSEQ multiplex PCR, yet TCRdb's version contains in-frame clones alone and is incomplete. V and J calls and clone size are copied from that table; D and trimming were computed from the DNA. The sample holds 200,000 to 250,000 clones, roughly 82% seen once. Trimming removed 4 bases from V and 6 bases from J; junction bases left unmatched: 6. This CDR3 comprises 15 residues. Germline CDR1 and CDR2: LNHDA and SQIVND (reference sequence). This clonotype was obtained from a woman in her 70s with acute or convalescent COVID-19. The sequencing input was peripheral blood. The chain employs TRBV19 and TRBJ1-5; the match to TRBD1 covers 10 bases. The CDR3 protein is CASSRDRGSSQPQHF. CDR3 bases: TGTGCCAGTAGTAGGGACAGGGGTTCTTCTCAGCCCCAGCATTTT.